This TCR beta chain was captured in a study of blood T cell repertoires in COVID-19. Study-wide background: In each case, the material was cDNA or gDNA derived from T cells, B-cell-depleted T cells, or PBMCs.

Across 24 US areas, participants ranged in age from 18 to 89 years. Participant reports of clinical history set cohort assignment. CDR3 length: 13 amino acids. V gave up 1 base and J gave up 3 bases, with 7 bases separating them. Per the germline V gene, CDR1 is SGHNT and CDR2 is YENEEA. Here immunoSEQ multiplex PCR was the method, and the copy in TCRdb shows in-frame clones only, minus some. The data show about 240,000 clones, with approximately 83% seen just once and 3.3% held by the top ten. The receptor was derived from a woman in her thirties or forties with acute COVID-19. The sequencing input was PBMCs or T cells enriched from blood (not recorded which). The rearrangement links TRBV11-3 to TRBJ2-7; D gene unclear. In DNA, the CDR3 is TGTGCCAGCAGCTTAGCTACGATCTACGAGCAGTACTTC. Its translation is CASSLATIYEQYF.